This T cell receptor beta chain was recorded in a study of glioma-infiltrating T cells. CDR1 KGHSH and CDR2 LQKENI come from the germline V gene. This CDR3 region has 15 residues. Between the trimmed V and J ends, which lost 6 bases and 0 bases, there was a span of 11 bases. This clonotype was recorded a few times. The antigen is unknown. Broader study findings: Above-expected tissue-blood divergence occurred in all gliomas, most in low-grade ones. CDR3 overlap between tissue and blood was very small.

TCR alpha and beta CDR3 regions were amplified from RNA using iRepertoire nested multiplex PCR. Input was roughly 95-400 ng of tissue mRNA or PBMC total RNA. TCRdb passed the multiplex PCR reads through MiXCR, listing each CDR3 protein once. This repertoire shows over 90,000 distinct CDR3 sequences, about 30% found once; its top ten account for around 40%. This clonotype was sampled from a human donor with low-grade glioma or glioblastoma, undergoing nonglioma brain surgery, or in good health (not recorded which). Sequencing input: glioma tissue, nonneoplastic brain tissue, or PBMCs (not recorded which). This chain links TRBV18 with TRBJ1-4; D remains unclear. The CDR3: CASSPSAATNEKLFF. The CDR3 DNA reads as TGTGCCAGCTCCCCCTCGGCAGCAACTAATGAAAAACTGTTTTTT.